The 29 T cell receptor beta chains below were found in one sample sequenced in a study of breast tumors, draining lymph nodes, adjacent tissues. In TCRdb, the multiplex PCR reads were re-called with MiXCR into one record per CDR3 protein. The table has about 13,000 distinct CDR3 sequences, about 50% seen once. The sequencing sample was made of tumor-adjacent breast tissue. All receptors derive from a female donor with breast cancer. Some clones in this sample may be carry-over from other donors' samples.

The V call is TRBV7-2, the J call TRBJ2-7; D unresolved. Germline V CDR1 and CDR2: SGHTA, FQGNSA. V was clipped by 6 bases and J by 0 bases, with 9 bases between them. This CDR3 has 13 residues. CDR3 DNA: TGTGCCAGCAGTGACTTCCACTCCTACGAGCAGTACTTC. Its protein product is CASSDFHSYEQYF.

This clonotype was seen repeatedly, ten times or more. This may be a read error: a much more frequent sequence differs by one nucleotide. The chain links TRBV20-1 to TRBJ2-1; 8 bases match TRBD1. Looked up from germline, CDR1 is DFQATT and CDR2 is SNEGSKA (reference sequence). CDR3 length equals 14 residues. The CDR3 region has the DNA TGCAGTGCTGACAGGGGAGGCTCCTACACTGAGCAGTTCTTC. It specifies CSADRGGSYTEQFF.

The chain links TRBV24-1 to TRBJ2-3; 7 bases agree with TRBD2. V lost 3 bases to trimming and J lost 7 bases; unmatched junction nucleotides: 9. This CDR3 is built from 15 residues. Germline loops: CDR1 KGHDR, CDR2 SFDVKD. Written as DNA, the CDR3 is TGTGCCACCAGTGATAGCGGGGTGGTAGGATATACGCAGTATTTT. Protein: CATSDSGVVGYTQYF.

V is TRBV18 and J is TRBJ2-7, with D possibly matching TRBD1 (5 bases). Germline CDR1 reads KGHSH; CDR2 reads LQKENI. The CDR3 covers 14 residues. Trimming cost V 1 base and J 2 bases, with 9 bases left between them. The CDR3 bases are TGTGCCAGCTCACCACGCCAGGGAACCTACGAGCAGTACGTC. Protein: CASSPRQGTYEQYV.

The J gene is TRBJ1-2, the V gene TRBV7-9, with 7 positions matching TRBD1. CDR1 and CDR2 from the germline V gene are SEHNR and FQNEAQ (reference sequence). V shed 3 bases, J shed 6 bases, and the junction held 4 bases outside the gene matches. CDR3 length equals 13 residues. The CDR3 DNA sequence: TGTGCCAGCAGCTTTACAGGGGCACATGGCTACACCTTC. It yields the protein CASSFTGAHGYTF.

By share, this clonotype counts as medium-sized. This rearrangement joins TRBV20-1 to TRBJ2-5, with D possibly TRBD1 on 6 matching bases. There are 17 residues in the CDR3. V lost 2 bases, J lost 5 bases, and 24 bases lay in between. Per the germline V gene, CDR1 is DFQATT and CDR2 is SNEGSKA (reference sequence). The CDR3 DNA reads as TGCAGTGCTAGAAACCCGGCTTTGGGCAGGGGTCCGGAGACCCAGTACTTC. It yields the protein CSARNPALGRGPETQYF.

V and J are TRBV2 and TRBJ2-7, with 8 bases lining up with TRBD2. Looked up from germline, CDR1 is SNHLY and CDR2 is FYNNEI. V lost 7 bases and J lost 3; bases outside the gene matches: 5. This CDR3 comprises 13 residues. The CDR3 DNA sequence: TGTGCCAGCACCCGTAGCGGGAACTACGAGCAGTACTTC. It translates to CASTRSGNYEQYF.

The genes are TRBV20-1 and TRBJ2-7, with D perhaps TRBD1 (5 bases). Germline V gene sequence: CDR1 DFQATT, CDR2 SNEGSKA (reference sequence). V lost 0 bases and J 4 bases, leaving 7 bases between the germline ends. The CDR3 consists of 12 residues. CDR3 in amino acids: CSAREGVYEQYF. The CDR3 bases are TGCAGTGCTAGAGAAGGGGTTTACGAGCAGTACTTC.

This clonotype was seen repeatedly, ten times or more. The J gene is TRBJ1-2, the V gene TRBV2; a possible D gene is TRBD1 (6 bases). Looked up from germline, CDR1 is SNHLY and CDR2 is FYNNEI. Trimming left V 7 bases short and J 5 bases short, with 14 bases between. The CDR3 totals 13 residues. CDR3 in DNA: TGTGCCAGCACCGAAAGACAGGTGTATGGCTACACCTTC. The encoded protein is CASTERQVYGYTF.

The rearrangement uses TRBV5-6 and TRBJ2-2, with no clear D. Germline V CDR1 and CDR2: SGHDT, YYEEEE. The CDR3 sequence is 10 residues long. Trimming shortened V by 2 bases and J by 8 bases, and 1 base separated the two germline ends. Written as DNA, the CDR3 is TGTGCCAGCAGCTTAGGGGAGCTGTTTTTT. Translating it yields CASSLGELFF.

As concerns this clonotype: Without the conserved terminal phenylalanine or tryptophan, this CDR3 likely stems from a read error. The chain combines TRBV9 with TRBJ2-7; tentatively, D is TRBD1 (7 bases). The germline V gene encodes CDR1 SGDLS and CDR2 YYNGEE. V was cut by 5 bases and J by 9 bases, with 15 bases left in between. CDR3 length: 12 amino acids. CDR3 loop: CASSPGGMVQYL. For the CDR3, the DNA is TGTGCCAGCAGTCCAGGGGGGATGGTGCAGTACCTC.

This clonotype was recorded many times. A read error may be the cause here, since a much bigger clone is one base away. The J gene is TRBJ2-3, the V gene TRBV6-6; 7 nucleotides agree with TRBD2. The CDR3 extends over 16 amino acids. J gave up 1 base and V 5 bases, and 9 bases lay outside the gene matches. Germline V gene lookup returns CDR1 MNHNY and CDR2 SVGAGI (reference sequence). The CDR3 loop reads CASSRFLLAGTDTQYF. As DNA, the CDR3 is TGTGCCAGCAGTCGATTCCTGCTAGCGGGCACAGATACGCAGTATTTT.

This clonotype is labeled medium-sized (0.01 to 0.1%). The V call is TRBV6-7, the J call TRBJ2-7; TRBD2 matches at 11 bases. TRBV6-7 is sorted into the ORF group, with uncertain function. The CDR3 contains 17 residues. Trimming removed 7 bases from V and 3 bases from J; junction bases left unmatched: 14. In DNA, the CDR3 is TGTGCCAGCACTCCGGGACTAGCGGCCCCACTGGGCTACGAGCAGTACTTC. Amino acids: CASTPGLAAPLGYEQYF.

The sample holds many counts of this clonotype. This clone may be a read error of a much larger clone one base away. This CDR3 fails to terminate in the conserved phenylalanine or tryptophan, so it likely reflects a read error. Here the CDR3 reads CASSVSGYNEQFS. In DNA, the CDR3 is TGTGCCAGCAGCGTTTCCGGATACAATGAGCAGTTCTCC. This sequence joins TRBV9 and TRBJ2-1; D is unresolved. The CDR3 is made up of 13 amino acids. CDR1 is SGDLS, CDR2 YYNGEE, per germline. Trimming shortened V by 2 bases and J by 4 bases, and 7 bases separated the two germline ends.

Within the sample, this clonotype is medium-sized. In nucleotides, the CDR3 is TGCAGTGCTAGAGATATGGCAGGGCGATCACCCCTCCACTTT. This gives the protein CSARDMAGRSPLHF. The rearrangement joins TRBV20-1 to TRBJ1-6, with D perhaps TRBD1 (5 bases). Trimming pared 0 bases from V and 10 bases from J, leaving 13 bases between. CDR1 and CDR2 (germline): DFQATT, SNEGSKA (reference sequence). The length of the CDR3 is 14 residues.

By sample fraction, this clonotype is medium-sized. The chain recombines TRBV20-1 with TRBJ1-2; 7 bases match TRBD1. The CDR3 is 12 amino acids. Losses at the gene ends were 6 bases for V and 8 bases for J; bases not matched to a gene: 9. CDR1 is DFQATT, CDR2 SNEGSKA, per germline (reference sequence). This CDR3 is CSADGDSYGYTF. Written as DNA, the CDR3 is TGCAGTGCCGATGGGGACAGTTACGGCTACACCTTC.

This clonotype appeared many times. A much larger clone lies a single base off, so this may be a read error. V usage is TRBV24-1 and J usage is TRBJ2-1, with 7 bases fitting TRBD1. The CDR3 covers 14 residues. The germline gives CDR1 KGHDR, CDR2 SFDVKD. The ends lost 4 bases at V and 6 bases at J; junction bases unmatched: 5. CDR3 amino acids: CATSEGGPCNEQFF. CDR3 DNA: TGTGCCACCAGTGAAGGGGGCCCCTGCAATGAGCAGTTCTTC.

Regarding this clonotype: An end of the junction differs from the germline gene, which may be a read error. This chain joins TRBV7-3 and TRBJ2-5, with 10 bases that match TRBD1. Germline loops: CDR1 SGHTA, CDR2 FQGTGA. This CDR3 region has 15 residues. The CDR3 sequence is CASSPGQGSEETQCF. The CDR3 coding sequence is TGTGCCAGCAGCCCGGGACAGGGGTCCGAAGAGACCCAGTGCTTC.

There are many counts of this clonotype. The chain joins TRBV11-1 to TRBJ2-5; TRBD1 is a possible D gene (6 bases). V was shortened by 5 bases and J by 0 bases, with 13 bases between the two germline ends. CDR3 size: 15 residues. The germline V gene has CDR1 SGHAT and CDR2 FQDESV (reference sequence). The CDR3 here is CASSPQTGYQETQYF. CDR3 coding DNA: TGTGCCAGCAGCCCCCAGACAGGCTACCAAGAGACCCAGTACTTC.

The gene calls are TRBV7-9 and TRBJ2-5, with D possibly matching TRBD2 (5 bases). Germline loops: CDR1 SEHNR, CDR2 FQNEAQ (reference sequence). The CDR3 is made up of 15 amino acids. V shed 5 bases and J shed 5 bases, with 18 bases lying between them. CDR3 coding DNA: TGTGCCAGCAGCCCTAGTGGGAGTAGTGCGGAGACCCAGTACTTC. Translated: CASSPSGSSAETQYF.

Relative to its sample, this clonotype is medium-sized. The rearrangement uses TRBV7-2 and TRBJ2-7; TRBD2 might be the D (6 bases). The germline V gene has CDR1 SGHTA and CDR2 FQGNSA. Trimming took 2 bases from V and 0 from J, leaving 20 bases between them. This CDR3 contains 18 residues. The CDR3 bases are TGTGCCAGCAGCTTAAGTCGACCGGGAGTCGGGAGCTCCTACGAGCAGTACTTC. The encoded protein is CASSLSRPGVGSSYEQYF.

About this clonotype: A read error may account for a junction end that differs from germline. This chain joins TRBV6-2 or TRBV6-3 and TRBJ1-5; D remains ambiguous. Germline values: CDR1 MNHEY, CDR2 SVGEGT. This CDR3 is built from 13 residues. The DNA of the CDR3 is TGTGCCGGCAGCCAATTACTTAGTCAGCCCCAGCATTTT. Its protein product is CAGSQLLSQPQHF.

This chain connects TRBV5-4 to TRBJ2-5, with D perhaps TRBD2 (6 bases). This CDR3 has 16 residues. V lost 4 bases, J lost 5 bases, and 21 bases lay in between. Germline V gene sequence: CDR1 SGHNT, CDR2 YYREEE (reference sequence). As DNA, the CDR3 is TGTGCCAGCAGCGCAAAAACTACCGGGAGCCGGGAGACCCAGTACTTC. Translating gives CASSAKTTGSRETQYF.

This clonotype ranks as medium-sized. The CDR3 DNA follows: TGCGCCAGCAGCTTGTACCCGGTCGGTCCCTACGAGCAGTACTTC. Its translation: CASSLYPVGPYEQYF. This chain joins TRBV5-1 and TRBJ2-7; no clear D. V was pared by 1 base and J by 2 bases, with 13 bases between. Looked up from germline, CDR1 is SGHRS and CDR2 is YFSETQ. This CDR3 contains 15 residues.

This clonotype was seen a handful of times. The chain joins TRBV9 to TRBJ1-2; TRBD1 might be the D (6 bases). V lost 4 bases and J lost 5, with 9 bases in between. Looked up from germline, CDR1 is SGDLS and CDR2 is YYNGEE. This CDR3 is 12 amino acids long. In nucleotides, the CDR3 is TGTGCCAGCAGCACACAGGGTTATGGCTACACCTTC. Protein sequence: CASSTQGYGYTF. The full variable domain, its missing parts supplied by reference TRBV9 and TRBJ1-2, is DSGVTQTPKHLITATGQRVTLRCSPRSGDLSVYWYQQSLDQGLQFLIQYYNGEERAKGNILERFSAQQFPDLHSELNLSSLELGDSALYFCASSTQGYGYTFGSGTRLTVV.

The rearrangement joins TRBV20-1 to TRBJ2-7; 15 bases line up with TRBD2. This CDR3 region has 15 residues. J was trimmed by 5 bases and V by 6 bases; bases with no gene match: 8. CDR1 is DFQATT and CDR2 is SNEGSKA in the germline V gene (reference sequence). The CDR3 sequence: CSAGTSGRFTHEQYF. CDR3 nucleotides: TGCAGTGCAGGGACTAGCGGGAGGTTCACCCACGAGCAGTACTTC.

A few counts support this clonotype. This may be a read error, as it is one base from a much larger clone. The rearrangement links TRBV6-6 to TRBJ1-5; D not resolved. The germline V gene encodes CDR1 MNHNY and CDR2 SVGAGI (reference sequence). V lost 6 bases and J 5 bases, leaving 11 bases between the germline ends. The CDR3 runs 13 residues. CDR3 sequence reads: CASRQEGYQPQHF. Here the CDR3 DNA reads TGTGCCAGCAGACAAGAGGGTTATCAGCCCCAGCATTTT.

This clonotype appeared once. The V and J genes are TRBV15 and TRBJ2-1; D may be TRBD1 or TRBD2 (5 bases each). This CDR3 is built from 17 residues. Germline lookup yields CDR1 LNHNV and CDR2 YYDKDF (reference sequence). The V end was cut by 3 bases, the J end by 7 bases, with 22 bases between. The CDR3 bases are TGTGCCACCAGCAGCTTAGATGGGGGAGTGAAGGGAAATGAGCAGTTCTTC. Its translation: CATSSLDGGVKGNEQFF.

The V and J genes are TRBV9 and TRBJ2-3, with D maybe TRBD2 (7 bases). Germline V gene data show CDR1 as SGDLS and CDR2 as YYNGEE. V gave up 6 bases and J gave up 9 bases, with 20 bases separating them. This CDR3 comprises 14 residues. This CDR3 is CASTPVGGGETQYF. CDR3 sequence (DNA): TGTGCCAGCACCCCCGTTGGGGGGGGCGAAACGCAGTATTTT.